This T cell receptor beta chain originates from a study of cytotoxic CD8 clonotypes in ibrutinib-treated CLL. For TCR beta libraries, about 2 micrograms of genomic DNA were obtained from cryopreserved PBMCs. TCRdb's table, derived via immunoSEQ multiplex PCR, lists solely in-frame clones and lacks some. The sample yields about 68,000 clones, over 75% seen once. This CDR3 region has 15 residues. Trimming cost V 6 bases and J 5 bases; bases outside gene matches: 7. Per the germline V gene, CDR1 is MNHEY and CDR2 is SMNVEV (reference sequence). This material consisted of PBMCs, taken after 12 months of ibrutinib treatment. This receptor was identified in a human donor with chronic lymphocytic leukemia. The chain employs TRBV27 and TRBJ2-5; 12 bases match TRBD2. DNA for the CDR3: TGTGCCAGCAGGGCCGGACTAGCGGGACGGGAGACCCAGTACTTC. It specifies CASRAGLAGRETQYF.